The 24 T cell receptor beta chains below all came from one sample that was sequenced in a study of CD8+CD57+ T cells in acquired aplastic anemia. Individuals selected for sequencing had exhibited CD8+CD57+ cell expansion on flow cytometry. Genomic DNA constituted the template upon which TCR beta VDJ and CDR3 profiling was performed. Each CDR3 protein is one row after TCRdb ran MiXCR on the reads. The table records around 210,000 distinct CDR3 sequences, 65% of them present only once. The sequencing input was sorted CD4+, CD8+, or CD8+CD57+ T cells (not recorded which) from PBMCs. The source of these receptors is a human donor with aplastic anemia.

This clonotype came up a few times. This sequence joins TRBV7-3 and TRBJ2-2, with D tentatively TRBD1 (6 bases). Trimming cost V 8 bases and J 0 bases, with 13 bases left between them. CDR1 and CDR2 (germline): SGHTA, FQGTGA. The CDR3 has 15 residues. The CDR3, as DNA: TGTGCCAGCGGCTACGGGACACCGAACACCGGGGAGCTGTTTTTT. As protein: CASGYGTPNTGELFF.

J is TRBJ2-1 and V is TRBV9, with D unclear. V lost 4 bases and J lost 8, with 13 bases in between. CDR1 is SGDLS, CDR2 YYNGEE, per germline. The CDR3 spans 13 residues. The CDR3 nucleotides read TGTGCCAGCAGCCCATTGCGGCTGGATGAGCAGTTCTTC. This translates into CASSPLRLDEQFF.

Written as DNA, the CDR3 is TGTGCCAGCAGTTTTCGAGAGTACGAGCAGTACTTC. Protein product: CASSFREYEQYF. The V gene is TRBV6-5, the J gene TRBJ2-7; D is ambiguous. V gave up 4 bases and J gave up 4 bases, with 8 bases separating them. This CDR3 spans 12 amino acids. CDR1 and CDR2 (germline): MNHEY, SVGAGI.

This chain's CDR3 is CASHRTNTEAFF. The CDR3 DNA follows: TGTGCCAGCCATAGAACGAACACTGAAGCTTTCTTT. The chain is built from TRBV2 and TRBJ1-1, with no clear D. Germline CDR1 and CDR2: SNHLY and FYNNEI. The CDR3 length is 12 residues. V was cut by 8 bases and J by 1 base, with 8 bases left in between.

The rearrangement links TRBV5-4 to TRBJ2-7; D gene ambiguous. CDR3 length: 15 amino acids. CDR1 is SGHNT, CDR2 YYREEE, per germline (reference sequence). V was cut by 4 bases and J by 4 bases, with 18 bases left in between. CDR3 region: CASSMDRQEAYEQYF. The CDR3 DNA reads TGTGCCAGCAGCATGGACCGCCAGGAAGCGTACGAGCAGTACTTC. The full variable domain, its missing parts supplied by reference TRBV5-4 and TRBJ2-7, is ETGVTQSPTHLIKTRGQQVTLRCSSQSGHNTVSWYQQALGQGPQFIFQYYREEENGRGNFPPRFSGLQFPNYSSELNVNALELDDSALYLCASSMDRQEAYEQYFGPGTRLTVT.

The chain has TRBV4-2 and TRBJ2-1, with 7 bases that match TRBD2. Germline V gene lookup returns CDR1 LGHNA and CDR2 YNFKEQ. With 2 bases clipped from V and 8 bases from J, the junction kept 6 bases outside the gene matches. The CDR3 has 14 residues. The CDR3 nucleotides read TGTGCCAGCAGCCAACTGGGGGGGAACGATGAGCAGTTCTTC. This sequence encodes CASSQLGGNDEQFF.

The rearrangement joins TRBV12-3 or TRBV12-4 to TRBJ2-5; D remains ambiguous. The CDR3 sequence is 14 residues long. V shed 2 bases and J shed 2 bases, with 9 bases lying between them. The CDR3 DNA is TGTGCCAGCAGTTTATATGACATACAAGAGACCCAGTACTTC. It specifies CASSLYDIQETQYF.

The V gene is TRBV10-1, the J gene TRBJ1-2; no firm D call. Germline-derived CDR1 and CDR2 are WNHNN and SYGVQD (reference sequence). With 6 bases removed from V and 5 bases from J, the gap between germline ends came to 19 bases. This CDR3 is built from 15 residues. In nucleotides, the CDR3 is TGCGCCAGCAGCGATCGAGGAATAAATTCATATGGCTACACCTTC. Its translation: CASSDRGINSYGYTF.

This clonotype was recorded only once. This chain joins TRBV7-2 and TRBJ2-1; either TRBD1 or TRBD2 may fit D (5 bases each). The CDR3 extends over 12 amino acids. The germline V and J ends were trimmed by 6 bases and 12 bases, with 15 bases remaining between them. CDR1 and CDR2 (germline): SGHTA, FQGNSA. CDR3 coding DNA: TGTGCCAGCAGTCGTACCGGGACCCCGCAGTTCTTC. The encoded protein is CASSRTGTPQFF.

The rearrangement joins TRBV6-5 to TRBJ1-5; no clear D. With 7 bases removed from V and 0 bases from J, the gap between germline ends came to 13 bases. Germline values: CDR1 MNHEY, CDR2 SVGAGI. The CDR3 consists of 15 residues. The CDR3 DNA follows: TGTGCCAGCACTGCCGGGCCTGGTAGCAATCAGCCCCAGCATTTT. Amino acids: CASTAGPGSNQPQHF.

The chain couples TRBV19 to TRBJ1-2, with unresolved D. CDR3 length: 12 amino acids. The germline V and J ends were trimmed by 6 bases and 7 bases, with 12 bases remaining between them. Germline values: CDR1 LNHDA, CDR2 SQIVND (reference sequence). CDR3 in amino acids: CASSIARAGYTF. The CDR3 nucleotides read TGTGCCAGTAGCATCGCGAGGGCTGGCTACACCTTC. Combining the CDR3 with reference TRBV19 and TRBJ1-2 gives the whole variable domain DGGITQSPKYLFRKEGQNVTLSCEQNLNHDAMYWYRQDPGQGLRLIYYSQIVNDFQKGDIAEGYSVSREKKESFPLTVTSAQKNPTAFYLCASSIARAGYTFGSGTRLTVV.

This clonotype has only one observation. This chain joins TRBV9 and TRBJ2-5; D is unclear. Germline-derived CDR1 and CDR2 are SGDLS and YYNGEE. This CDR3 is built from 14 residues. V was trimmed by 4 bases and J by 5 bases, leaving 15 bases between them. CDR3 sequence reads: CASSPSPTGETQYF. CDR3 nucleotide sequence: TGTGCCAGCAGCCCGAGTCCCACTGGGGAGACCCAGTACTTC. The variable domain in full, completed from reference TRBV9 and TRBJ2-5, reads DSGVTQTPKHLITATGQRVTLRCSPRSGDLSVYWYQQSLDQGLQFLIQYYNGEERAKGNILERFSAQQFPDLHSELNLSSLELGDSALYFCASSPSPTGETQYFGPGTRLLVL.

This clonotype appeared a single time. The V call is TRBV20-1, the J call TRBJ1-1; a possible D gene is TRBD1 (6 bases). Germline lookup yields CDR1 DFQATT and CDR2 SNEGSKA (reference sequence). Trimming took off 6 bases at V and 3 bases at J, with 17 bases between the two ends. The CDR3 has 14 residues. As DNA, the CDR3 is TGCAGTGCACGACGAGCGGACAGTGACACTGAAGCTTTCTTT. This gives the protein CSARRADSDTEAFF.

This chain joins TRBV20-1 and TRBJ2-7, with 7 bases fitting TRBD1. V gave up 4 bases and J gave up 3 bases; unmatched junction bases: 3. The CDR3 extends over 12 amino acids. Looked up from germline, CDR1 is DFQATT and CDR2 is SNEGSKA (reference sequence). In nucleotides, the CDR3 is TGCAGTGCTACCGACAGGGTCTACGAGCAGTACTTC. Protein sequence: CSATDRVYEQYF.

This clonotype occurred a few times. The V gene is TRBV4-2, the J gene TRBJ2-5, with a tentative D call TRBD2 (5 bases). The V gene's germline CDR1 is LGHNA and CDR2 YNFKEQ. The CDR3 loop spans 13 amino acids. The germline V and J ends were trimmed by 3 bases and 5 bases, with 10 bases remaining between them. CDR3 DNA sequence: TGTGCCAGCAGCCAGTCGATAGCGGAGACCCAGTACTTC. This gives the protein CASSQSIAETQYF.

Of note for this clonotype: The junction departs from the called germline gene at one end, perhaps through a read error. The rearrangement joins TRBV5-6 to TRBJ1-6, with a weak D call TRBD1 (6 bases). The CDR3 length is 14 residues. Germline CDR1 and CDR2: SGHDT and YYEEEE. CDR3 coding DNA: TGTGCCAGCAGCTCTCAGGACAGAAATTCACCCCTCCACTTC. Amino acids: CASSSQDRNSPLHF.

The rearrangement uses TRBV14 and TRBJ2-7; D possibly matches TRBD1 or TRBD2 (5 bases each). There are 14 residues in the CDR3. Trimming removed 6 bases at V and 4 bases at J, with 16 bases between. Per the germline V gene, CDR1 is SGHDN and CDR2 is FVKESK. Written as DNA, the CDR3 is TGTGCCAGCAGTTACCTCCAGGGACCTTACGAGCAGTACTTC. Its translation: CASSYLQGPYEQYF.

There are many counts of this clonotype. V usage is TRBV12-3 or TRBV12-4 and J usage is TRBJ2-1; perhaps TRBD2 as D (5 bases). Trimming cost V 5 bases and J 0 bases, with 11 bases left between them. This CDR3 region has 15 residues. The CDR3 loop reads CASSPTGSSYNEQFF. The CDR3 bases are TGTGCCAGCAGTCCGACGGGGAGCTCCTACAATGAGCAGTTCTTC.

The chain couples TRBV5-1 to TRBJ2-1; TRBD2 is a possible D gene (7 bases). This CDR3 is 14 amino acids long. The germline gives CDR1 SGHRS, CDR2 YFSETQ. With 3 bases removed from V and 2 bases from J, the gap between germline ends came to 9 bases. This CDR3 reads CASSYGGPYNEQFF. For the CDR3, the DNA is TGCGCCAGCAGCTACGGGGGGCCCTACAATGAGCAGTTCTTC.

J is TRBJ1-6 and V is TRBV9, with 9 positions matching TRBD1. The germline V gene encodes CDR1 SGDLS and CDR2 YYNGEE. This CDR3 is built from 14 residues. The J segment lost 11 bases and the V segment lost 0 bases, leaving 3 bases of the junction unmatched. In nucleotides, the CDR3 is TGTGCCAGCAGCGTAGAGGGGACAGGGACACCCCTCCACTTT. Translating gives CASSVEGTGTPLHF.

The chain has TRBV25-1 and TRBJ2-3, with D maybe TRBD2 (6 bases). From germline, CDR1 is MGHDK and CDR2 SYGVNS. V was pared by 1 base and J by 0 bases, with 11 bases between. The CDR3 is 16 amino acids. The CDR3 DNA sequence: TGTGCCAGCAGTGAATGGTTGCGGGGAAGCACAGATACGCAGTATTTT. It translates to CASSEWLRGSTDTQYF.

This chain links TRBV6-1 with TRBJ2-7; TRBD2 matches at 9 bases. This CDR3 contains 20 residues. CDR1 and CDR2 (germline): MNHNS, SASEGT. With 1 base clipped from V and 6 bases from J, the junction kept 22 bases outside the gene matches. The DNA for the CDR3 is TGTGCCAGCAGTGAAGTATCGTCGCTAGGCGGGAGGGCCAGGACGTCCGAGCAGTACTTC. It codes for CASSEVSSLGGRARTSEQYF.

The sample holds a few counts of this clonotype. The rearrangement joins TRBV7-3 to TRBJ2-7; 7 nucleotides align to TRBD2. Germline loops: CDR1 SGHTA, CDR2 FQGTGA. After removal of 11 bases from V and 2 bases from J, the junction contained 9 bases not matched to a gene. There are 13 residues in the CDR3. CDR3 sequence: CASGPAGTYEQYF. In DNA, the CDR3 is TGTGCCTCGGGGCCAGCGGGAACCTACGAGCAGTACTTC.

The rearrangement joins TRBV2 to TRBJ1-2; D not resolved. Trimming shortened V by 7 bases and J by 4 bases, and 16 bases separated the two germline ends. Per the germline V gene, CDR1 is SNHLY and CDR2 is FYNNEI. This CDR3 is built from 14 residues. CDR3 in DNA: TGTGCCAGCACCGAGCGTGGGTCGTCCTATGGCTACACCTTC. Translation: CASTERGSSYGYTF.